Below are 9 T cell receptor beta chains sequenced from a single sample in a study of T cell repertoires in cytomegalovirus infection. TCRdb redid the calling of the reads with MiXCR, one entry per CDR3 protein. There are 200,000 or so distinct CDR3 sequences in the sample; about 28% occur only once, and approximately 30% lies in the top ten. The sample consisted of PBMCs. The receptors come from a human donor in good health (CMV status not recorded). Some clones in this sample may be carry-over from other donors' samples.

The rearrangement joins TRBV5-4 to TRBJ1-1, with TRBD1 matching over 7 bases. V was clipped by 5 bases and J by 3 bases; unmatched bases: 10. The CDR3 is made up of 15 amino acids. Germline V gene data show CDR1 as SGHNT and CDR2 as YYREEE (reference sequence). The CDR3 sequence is CASRGPGQIDTEAFF. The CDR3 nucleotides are TGTGCCAGCAGGGGCCCGGGACAGATCGACACTGAAGCTTTCTTT.

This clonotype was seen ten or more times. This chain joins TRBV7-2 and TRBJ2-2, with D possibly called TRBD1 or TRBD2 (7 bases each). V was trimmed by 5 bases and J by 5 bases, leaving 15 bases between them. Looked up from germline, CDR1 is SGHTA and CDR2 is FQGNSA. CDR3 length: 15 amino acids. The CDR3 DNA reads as TGTGCCAGCAGCCCAGGGGGGGGGGTAACCGGGGAGCTGTTTTTT. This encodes CASSPGGGVTGELFF.

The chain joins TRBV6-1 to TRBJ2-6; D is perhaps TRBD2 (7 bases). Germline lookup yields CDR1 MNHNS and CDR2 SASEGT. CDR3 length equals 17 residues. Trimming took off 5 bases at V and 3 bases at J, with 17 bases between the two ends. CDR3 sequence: CASSRRGGDYGANVLTF. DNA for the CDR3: TGTGCCAGCAGTCGAAGAGGGGGGGACTATGGGGCCAACGTCCTGACTTTC.

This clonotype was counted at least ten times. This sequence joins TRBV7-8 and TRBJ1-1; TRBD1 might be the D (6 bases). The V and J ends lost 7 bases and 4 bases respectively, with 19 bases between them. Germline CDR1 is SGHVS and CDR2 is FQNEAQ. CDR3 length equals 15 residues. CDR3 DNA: TGTGCCAGCACCCTAAGAAGGGAAGGGGGCACTGAAGCTTTCTTT. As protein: CASTLRREGGTEAFF.

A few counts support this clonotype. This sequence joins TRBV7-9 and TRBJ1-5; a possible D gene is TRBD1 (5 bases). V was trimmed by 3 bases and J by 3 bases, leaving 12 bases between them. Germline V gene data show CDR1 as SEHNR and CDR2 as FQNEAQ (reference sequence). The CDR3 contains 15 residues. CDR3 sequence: CASSFSTGLNQPQHF. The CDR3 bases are TGTGCCAGCAGCTTTTCAACAGGCCTCAATCAGCCCCAGCATTTT.

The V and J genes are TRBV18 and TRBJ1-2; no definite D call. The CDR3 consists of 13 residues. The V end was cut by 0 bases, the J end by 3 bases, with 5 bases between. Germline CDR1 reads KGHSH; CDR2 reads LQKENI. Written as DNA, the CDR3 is TGTGCCAGCTCACCACCGGGATACTATGGCTACACCTTC. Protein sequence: CASSPPGYYGYTF.

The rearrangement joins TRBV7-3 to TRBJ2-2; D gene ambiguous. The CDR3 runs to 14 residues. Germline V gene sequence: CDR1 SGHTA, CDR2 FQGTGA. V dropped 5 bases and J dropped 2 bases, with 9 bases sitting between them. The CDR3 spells CASSRDHNTGELFF. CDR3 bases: TGTGCCAGCAGCCGTGATCATAACACCGGGGAGCTGTTTTTT.

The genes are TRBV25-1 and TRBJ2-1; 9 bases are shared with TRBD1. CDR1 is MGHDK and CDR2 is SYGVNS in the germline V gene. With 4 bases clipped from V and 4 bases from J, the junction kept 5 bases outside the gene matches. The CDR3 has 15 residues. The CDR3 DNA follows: TGTGCCAGCAGTGCTCCCGGGACAGGGTACAATGAGCAGTTCTTC. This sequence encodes CASSAPGTGYNEQFF. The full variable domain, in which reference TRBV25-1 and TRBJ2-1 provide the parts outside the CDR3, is EADIYQTPRYLVIGTGKKITLECSQTMGHDKMYWYQQDPGMELHLIHYSYGVNSTEKGDLSSESTVSRIRTEHFPLTLESARPSHTSQYLCASSAPGTGYNEQFFGPGTRLTVL.

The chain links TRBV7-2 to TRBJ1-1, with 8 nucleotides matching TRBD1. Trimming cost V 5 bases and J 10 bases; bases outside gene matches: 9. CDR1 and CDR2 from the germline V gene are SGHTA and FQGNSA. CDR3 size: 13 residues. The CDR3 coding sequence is TGTGCCAGCAGCCGGGACAGGCGGGAACGAGCTTTCTTT. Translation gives CASSRDRRERAFF.